Many counts were recorded for the clone carrying this T cell receptor beta chain. Its antigen remains unidentified. The sample comes from a study of regulatory T cells in long-lasting Graves disease. The CDR3 has 14 residues. Germline V gene data show CDR1 as SGHVS and CDR2 as FQNEAQ. The V segment lost 5 bases and the J segment 3 bases; nucleotides outside the gene matches: 6. Both iRepertoire HTBI primers and Arm-PCR of CDR3 regions were used to build the TCR beta libraries. In the source study's methods: Identified across the samples were over 50 TRBV segments and about 15 TRBJ segments. TCRdb itself ran the multiplex PCR reads through MiXCR, one entry per CDR3 protein. These V and J calls derive from TCRdb rather than the authors' analysis. The data show some 440,000 distinct CDR3 sequences, roughly 20% seen once. The study, taken as a whole, reports: Between persistent patients, 2,500 to 3,500 public clonotypes were shared, exceeding the 900 to 1,000 shared between new patients. Persistent disease preferred TRBV28, TRBJ1-2 and TRBJ2-5.

Sample time point: persistent/refractory GD, antithyroid drugs over 5 years with positive TRAb. The TCR library used RNA extracted from PBMCs. Sequences were derived from peripheral blood mononuclear cells (PBMCs), sampled when the disease was refractory, from a patient treated with antithyroid drugs. This chain uses TRBV7-8 with TRBJ2-5; 7 bases fit TRBD1. This sequence was found in a female donor with Graves disease. The CDR3 sequence is CASSKLTGEETQYF. DNA of the CDR3: TGTGCCAGCAGCAAACTAACAGGGGAAGAGACCCAGTACTTC.